The sequence of this TCR beta chain was determined in a study of naive CD8 T cells in extremely preterm neonates. Details on this clone: The target antigen is unknown.

Overall study findings and caveats: Shared CDR3 nucleotide sequences: preterm about 2.8%, term roughly 0.4%, children 0.025% to 0.035%, adults less than 0.011%. Compared with all age groups, preterm neonates showed less repertoire richness.

Produced via immunoSEQ multiplex PCR; TCRdb's table is partial and in-frame only. The profile shows a few thousand clones, approximately 97% of them singletons. Healthy children aged roughly 15-60 months having elective surgery, and healthy nonsmoking adults, gave blood. The V segment lost 5 bases and the J segment 8 bases; nucleotides outside the gene matches: 23. Germline CDR1 reads MNHEY; CDR2 reads SMNVEV (reference sequence). This CDR3 region has 18 residues. The chain uses TRBV27 and TRBJ1-1; 7 bases fit TRBD1. This clonotype was sampled from a human donor in good health. Sequencing was carried out using naive CD8+ T cells from blood. The CDR3 here is CASSPLGQERVRIGEAFF. The CDR3 DNA follows: TGTGCCAGCAGTCCCCTCGGACAGGAGAGGGTAAGGATTGGAGAAGCTTTCTTT.